The 26 T cell receptor beta chains in this list originate from one sample, sequenced in a study of T cells in Graves' hyperthyroidism and ophthalmopathy. Amplification targeted TCR beta CDR3 regions from RNA transcripts. An initial round of RT-PCR targeting the TCR CDR3 relied on the HTBI primer set. TCRdb used MiXCR to reprocess the multiplex PCR reads, holding one entry per CDR3 protein. The sample yields roughly 710,000 distinct CDR3 sequences, just over 35% seen once. Specimen: blood. These receptors originate from a woman between 40 and 50 years old with Graves' hyperthyroidism.

The CDR3 DNA reads as TGTGCCAGTATGAAGCGGGTGGATGCATACGAGCAGTACTTC. This sequence encodes CASMKRVDAYEQYF. The chain links TRBV19 to TRBJ2-7; TRBD2 might be the D (6 bases). V lost 7 bases and J 4 bases, leaving 17 bases between the germline ends. In germline, CDR1 is LNHDA, CDR2 SQIVND (reference sequence). There are 14 residues in the CDR3.

This chain uses TRBV19 with TRBJ2-3; 9 positions match TRBD1. The J segment lost 3 bases and the V segment lost 4 bases, leaving 14 bases of the junction unmatched. The germline V gene encodes CDR1 LNHDA and CDR2 SQIVND (reference sequence). The CDR3 contains 18 residues. This CDR3 reads CASSRGLWDRVMTDTQYF. The CDR3 region has the DNA TGTGCCAGTAGTAGGGGGCTCTGGGACAGGGTAATGACAGATACGCAGTATTTT.

This clonotype was found many times. The chain couples TRBV10-3 to TRBJ2-3, with a tentative D call TRBD2 (6 bases). The V end lost 1 base, the J end lost 5 bases, and 13 bases lay between the germline ends. This CDR3 comprises 15 residues. CDR1 and CDR2 (germline): ENHRY, SYGVKD. CDR3 coding DNA: TGTGCCATCAGTGAGTTTCGGGAGCATGAAGATACGCAGTATTTT. As protein: CAISEFREHEDTQYF.

V and J are TRBV7-6 and TRBJ2-3; 9 bases match TRBD1. The length of the CDR3 is 14 residues. Trimming removed 5 bases from V and 5 bases from J; junction bases left unmatched: 5. From germline, CDR1 is SGHVS and CDR2 FNYEAQ. The DNA for the CDR3 is TGTGCCAGCAGCCGGACAGGGGAGGGAGATACGCAGTATTTT. This translates into CASSRTGEGDTQYF.

This rearrangement joins TRBV7-3 to TRBJ2-7, with TRBD1 matching over 7 bases. This CDR3 is built from 13 residues. Unmatched junction bases numbered 2, after V lost 5 bases and J lost 1 base. Germline assignment: CDR1 SGHTA and CDR2 FQGTGA. CDR3 sequence reads: CASSKDRSYEQYF. The CDR3 coding sequence is TGTGCCAGCAGCAAGGACAGGTCCTACGAGCAGTACTTC.

This chain connects TRBV7-2 to TRBJ2-5; D remains ambiguous. Trimming cost V 1 base and J 9 bases, with 6 bases left between them. Germline values: CDR1 SGHTA, CDR2 FQGNSA. The length of the CDR3 is 11 residues. In DNA form, the CDR3 reads TGTGCCAGCAGCTTAGACGAGGCCCAGTACTTC. It yields the protein CASSLDEAQYF.

In its sample, this clonotype was seen many times. The rearrangement uses TRBV20-1 and TRBJ2-7; 8 nucleotides agree with TRBD2. Germline V gives CDR1 DFQATT, CDR2 SNEGSKA (reference sequence). CDR3 length: 13 residues. The ends lost 5 bases at V and 2 bases at J; junction bases unmatched: 5. The CDR3 coding sequence is TGCAGTGCTTCGCCAGCGGGGGCCTACGAGCAGTACTTC. Translation: CSASPAGAYEQYF.

The sample holds a few counts of this clonotype. The V call is TRBV9, the J call TRBJ1-1, with D maybe TRBD1 (6 bases). The CDR3 has 14 amino acids. Trimming stripped 4 bases from V and 3 bases from J, with 13 bases between. Germline CDR1 and CDR2: SGDLS and YYNGEE. CDR3 amino acids: CASSPMRGDTEAFF. The CDR3, as DNA: TGTGCCAGCAGCCCCATGAGGGGGGACACTGAAGCTTTCTTT.

At least ten counts were recorded for this clonotype. The rearrangement uses TRBV5-1 and TRBJ1-5; D gene unclear. The length of the CDR3 is 15 residues. Germline CDR1 is SGHRS and CDR2 is YFSETQ. Trimming took off 0 bases at V and 7 bases at J, with 14 bases between the two ends. CDR3 nucleotides: TGCGCCAGCAGCTTGGTCGGTGGTGCGGGCCAGCCCCAGCATTTT. It translates to CASSLVGGAGQPQHF.

The chain employs TRBV29-1 and TRBJ1-2; 7 bases are shared with TRBD1. The V gene's germline CDR1 is SQVTM and CDR2 ANQGSEA. V lost 7 bases and J lost 8; bases outside the gene matches: 10. The CDR3 covers 12 residues. This CDR3 reads CSAGAQGGGYTF. CDR3 DNA sequence: TGCAGCGCTGGGGCTCAGGGGGGCGGCTACACCTTC.

This clonotype was recorded at least ten times. This chain connects TRBV6-6 to TRBJ1-5, with 7 bases matching TRBD1. The CDR3 totals 15 residues. The junction had 9 bases not matched to a gene; V was cut back by 6 bases and J by 4 bases. CDR1 is MNHNY, CDR2 SVGAGI, per germline (reference sequence). CDR3 in DNA: TGTGCCAGCAGCCCTAGACAGGGAGGGAATCAGCCCCAGCATTTT. It translates to CASSPRQGGNQPQHF.

This clonotype was counted many times. An end of the junction differs from the germline gene, which may be a read error. The chain couples TRBV29-1 to TRBJ1-2, with 7 bases matching TRBD1. The CDR3 loop spans 13 amino acids. Germline CDR1 SQVTM, CDR2 ANQGSEA. DNA of the CDR3: TGCAGCGTGGAAGGACAGGACATCTATGGCTACACCTTC. Its translation is CSVEGQDIYGYTF.

This clonotype was seen many times. The rearrangement uses TRBV15 and TRBJ1-2, with D hard to call. This CDR3 is 14 amino acids long. Looked up from germline, CDR1 is LNHNV and CDR2 is YYDKDF (reference sequence). Trimming left V 0 bases short and J 2 bases short, with 7 bases between. The CDR3 sequence: CATSREVANYGYTF. DNA of the CDR3: TGTGCCACCAGCAGAGAGGTAGCAAACTATGGCTACACCTTC.

This clonotype was seen once. The chain employs TRBV29-1 and TRBJ2-6; 12 bases line up with TRBD1. Germline values: CDR1 SQVTM, CDR2 ANQGSEA. V was clipped by 6 bases and J by 2 bases; unmatched bases: 8. This CDR3 is 17 amino acids long. This CDR3 reads CSVETGTGGAGANVLTF. In nucleotides, the CDR3 is TGCAGCGTAGAAACCGGGACAGGGGGCGCTGGGGCCAACGTCCTGACTTTC.

This clonotype has just a few counts. The genes are TRBV12-3 or TRBV12-4 and TRBJ1-5; the D gene is possibly TRBD1 (6 bases). Trimming removed 0 bases from V and 9 bases from J, with 9 bases in between. CDR3 length: 13 amino acids. CDR3 nucleotide sequence: TGTGCCAGCAGTTTAGCGGGGGGCTTGCCCCAGCATTTT. This codes for CASSLAGGLPQHF.

This clonotype was seen only a few times. The junction does not match germline at one end; this may be a read error. The rearrangement uses TRBV7-6 and TRBJ1-4, with D perhaps TRBD1 (6 bases). Germline V gene data show CDR1 as SGHVS and CDR2 as FNYEAQ. This CDR3 region has 16 residues. CDR3 loop: CASSLISRGTNEKLFF. The CDR3 DNA follows: TGTGCTAGCAGCTTAATAAGCAGGGGAACTAATGAAAAACTGTTTTTT.

This clonotype was seen at least ten times. V gene TRBV7-2 combines with J gene TRBJ1-6; D remains unclear. The CDR3 totals 12 residues. With 8 bases removed from V and 14 bases from J, the gap between germline ends came to 16 bases. The germline V gene has CDR1 SGHTA and CDR2 FQGNSA. CDR3 coding DNA: TGTGCCAGCTTAAACATGGTTGGGTCCCTCCACTTT. Its protein is CASLNMVGSLHF.

Remarks on this clonotype: As the CDR3 is not closed by the conserved phenylalanine or tryptophan, this likely results from a read error. The DNA is omitted, as the CDR3 cannot be located on it reliably, and the CDR3 follows TCRdb's listing. The chain has TRBV7-2 and TRBJ2-5; the table calls TRBD1, which could not be checked here. From its first to its last residue, the CDR3 has 8 amino acids. The germline CDR1 and CDR2 sequences are SGHTA and FQGNSA. This CDR3 is CASSLDGA.

This clonotype was seen a few times. V and J are TRBV4-3 and TRBJ1-3; no firm D call. The CDR3 spans 15 residues. The germline CDR1 and CDR2 sequences are LGHNA and YSLEER. V gave up 0 bases and J gave up 6 bases, with 12 bases separating them. The CDR3, as DNA: TGCGCCAGCAGCCAAGATCGGGCAGAACTAAACACCATATATTTT. It yields the protein CASSQDRAELNTIYF.

This chain connects TRBV10-3 to TRBJ2-7; 10 bases are a match to TRBD1. The CDR3 covers 14 residues. Losses at the gene ends were 2 bases for V and 5 bases for J; bases not matched to a gene: 3. Germline V lookup: CDR1 ENHRY, CDR2 SYGVKD. The CDR3 region is CAISEGQGGHEQYF. In DNA, the CDR3 is TGTGCCATCAGTGAGGGACAGGGGGGCCACGAGCAGTACTTC.

V gene TRBV19 combines with J gene TRBJ2-7; 8 bases match TRBD1. The CDR3 contains 15 residues. The germline V gene encodes CDR1 LNHDA and CDR2 SQIVND (reference sequence). After removal of 7 bases from V and 2 bases from J, the junction contained 10 bases not matched to a gene. CDR3 nucleotides: TGTGCCAGTACCGGAAAACAGGGGGAGACCTACGAGCAGTACTTC. This sequence encodes CASTGKQGETYEQYF.

In regard to this clonotype: Lacking the conserved final phenylalanine or tryptophan, this CDR3 likely reflects a read error. The genes are TRBV20-1 and TRBJ2-5; 8 bases agree with TRBD2. J gave up 0 bases and V 0 bases, and 6 bases lay outside the gene matches. Germline V CDR1 and CDR2: DFQATT, SNEGSKA (reference sequence). There are 16 residues in the CDR3. Here the CDR3 DNA reads TGCAGTGCTAGAGATCGCCTAGCGGGCTACCAAGAGACCCAGTACCTC. It specifies CSARDRLAGYQETQYL.

In this sample, this clonotype turned up many times. The rearrangement uses TRBV25-1 and TRBJ1-1; a weak D match, TRBD1 (5 bases). The CDR3 loop spans 15 amino acids. Deletions cut 7 bases from V and 0 bases from J, with 15 bases between. The germline V gene encodes CDR1 MGHDK and CDR2 SYGVNS. The CDR3 loop is CASTEGTGVNTEAFF. The CDR3, as DNA: TGTGCCAGCACCGAGGGTACAGGAGTGAACACTGAAGCTTTCTTT.

The chain is built from TRBV7-9 and TRBJ2-7, with 9 nucleotides matching TRBD2. V shed 6 bases, J shed 5 bases, and the junction held 8 bases outside the gene matches. Germline V CDR1 and CDR2: SEHNR, FQNEAQ (reference sequence). The CDR3 consists of 14 residues. The CDR3, as DNA: TGTGCCAGCAGTTACGCGGGAGGGCCAGACGAGCAGTACTTC. This translates into CASSYAGGPDEQYF.

The sample holds many counts of this clonotype. The junction departs from the called germline gene at one end, perhaps through a read error. The chain joins TRBV3-1 to TRBJ2-7; possibly TRBD2 for D (5 bases). The CDR3 totals 13 residues. The germline V gene encodes CDR1 LGHDT and CDR2 YNNKEL (reference sequence). The CDR3 DNA is TGTGCCAGCAGTCAAGTCCCGGGGAACGAGCAGTACTTC. Encoded protein: CASSQVPGNEQYF.

Comments on this clonotype: Compared with germline, one end of the junction differs, possibly owing to a read error. The chain links TRBV7-9 to TRBJ1-1; 7 bases align to TRBD1. The germline V gene encodes CDR1 SEHNR and CDR2 FQNEAQ (reference sequence). This CDR3 has 15 residues. CDR3 loop: CASSLSHRGNTEAFF. Written as DNA, the CDR3 is TGCGCCAGCAGCTTGTCCCACAGGGGGAACACTGAAGCTTTCTTT.